This T cell receptor beta chain is drawn from a study of beta chain features in type 1 diabetes. Overall study findings and caveats: There were fewer insertions and more deletions at the VDJ junctions of type 1 diabetes patients.

Trimming pared 1 base from V and 5 bases from J, leaving 7 bases between. The germline CDR1 and CDR2 sequences are SGHTA and FQGNSA. This CDR3 comprises 13 residues. The study reverse transcribed the entire isolated RNA, so it sequenced expressed TCRB transcripts. Libraries were prepared by immunoSEQ multiplex PCR; TCRdb keeps only in-frame clonotypes and omits some of them. The sample carries under 450,000 clones, about 15% recorded once. Concerning this clone itself: Its antigen is currently unknown.

This receptor was obtained from a man aged 25-45 years in good health. Sequenced input: naive CD4+ T cells from blood. The chain carries TRBV7-2 and TRBJ2-3, with D unclear. The CDR3 is CASSLGSLDTQYF. The CDR3 DNA reads TGTGCCAGCAGCTTAGGGTCCCTAGATACGCAGTATTTT.